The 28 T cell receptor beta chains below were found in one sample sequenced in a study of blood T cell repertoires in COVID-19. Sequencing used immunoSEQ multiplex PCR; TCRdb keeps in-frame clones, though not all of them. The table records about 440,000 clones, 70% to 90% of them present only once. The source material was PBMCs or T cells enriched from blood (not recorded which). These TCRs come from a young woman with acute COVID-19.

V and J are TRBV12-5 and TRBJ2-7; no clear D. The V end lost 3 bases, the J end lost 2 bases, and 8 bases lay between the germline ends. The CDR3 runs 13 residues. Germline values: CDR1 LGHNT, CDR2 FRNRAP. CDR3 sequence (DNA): TGTGCTAGTGGTTTAGATCCGGCCTACGAGCAGTACTTC. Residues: CASGLDPAYEQYF.

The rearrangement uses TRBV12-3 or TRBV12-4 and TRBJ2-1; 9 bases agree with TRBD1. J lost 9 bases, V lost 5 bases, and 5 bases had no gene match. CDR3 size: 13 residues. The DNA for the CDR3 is TGTGCCAGCAGTCGGGACAGGGCGTCTGAGCAGTTCTTC. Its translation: CASSRDRASEQFF.

CDR3: CASSIGTGSVSYGYTF. The CDR3 nucleotides are TGTGCCAGTAGTATAGGCACAGGGTCAGTGTCCTATGGCTACACCTTC. The chain is built from TRBV19 and TRBJ1-2; D might be TRBD1 (6 bases). The germline V gene encodes CDR1 LNHDA and CDR2 SQIVND (reference sequence). The CDR3 runs to 16 residues. Trimming took off 1 base at V and 4 bases at J, with 16 bases between the two ends.

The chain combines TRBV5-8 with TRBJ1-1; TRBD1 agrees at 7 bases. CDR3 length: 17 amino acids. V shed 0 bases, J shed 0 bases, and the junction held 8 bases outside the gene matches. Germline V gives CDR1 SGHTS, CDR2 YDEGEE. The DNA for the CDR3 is TGTGCCAGCAGCTTGGGACAAGACAGGGTCATGAACACTGAAGCTTTCTTT. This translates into CASSLGQDRVMNTEAFF.

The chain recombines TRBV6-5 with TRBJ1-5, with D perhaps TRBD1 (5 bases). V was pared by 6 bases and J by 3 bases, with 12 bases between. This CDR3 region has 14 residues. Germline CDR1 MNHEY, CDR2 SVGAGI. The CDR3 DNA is TGTGCCAGCAGGCAGGGCAGTCTCAATCAGCCCCAGCATTTT. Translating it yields CASRQGSLNQPQHF.

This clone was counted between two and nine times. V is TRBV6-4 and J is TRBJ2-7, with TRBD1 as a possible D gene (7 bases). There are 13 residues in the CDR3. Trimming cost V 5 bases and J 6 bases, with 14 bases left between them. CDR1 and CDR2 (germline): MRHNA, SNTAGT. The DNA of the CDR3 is TGTGCCAGCAGTAACCGACAGGGAGGCGAGCAGTACTTC. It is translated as CASSNRQGGEQYF.

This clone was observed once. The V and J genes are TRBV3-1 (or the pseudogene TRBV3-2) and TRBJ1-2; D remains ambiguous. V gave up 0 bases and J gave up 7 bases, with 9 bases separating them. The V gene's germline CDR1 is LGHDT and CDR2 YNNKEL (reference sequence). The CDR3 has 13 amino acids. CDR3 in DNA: TGTGCCAGCAGCCAAGAGAGGCTAAGTGGCTACACCTTC. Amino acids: CASSQERLSGYTF.

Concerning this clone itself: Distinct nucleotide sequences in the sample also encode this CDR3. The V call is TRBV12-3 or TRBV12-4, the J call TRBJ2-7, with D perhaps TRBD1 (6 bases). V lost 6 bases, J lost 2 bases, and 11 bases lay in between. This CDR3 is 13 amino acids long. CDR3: CASSRTVPYEQYF. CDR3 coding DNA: TGTGCCAGCAGCCGGACAGTTCCCTACGAGCAGTACTTC.

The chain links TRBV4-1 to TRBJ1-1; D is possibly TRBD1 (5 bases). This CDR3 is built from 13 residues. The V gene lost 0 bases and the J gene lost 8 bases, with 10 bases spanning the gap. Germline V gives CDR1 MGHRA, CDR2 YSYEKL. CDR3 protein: CASSQEGVGEAFF. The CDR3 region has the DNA TGCGCCAGCAGCCAAGAAGGGGTGGGAGAAGCTTTCTTT.

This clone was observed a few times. CDR3 amino acids: CASSPEGSGNRFNEKLFF. DNA of the CDR3: TGTGCCAGCAGCCCGGAGGGGTCGGGGAACAGATTTAATGAAAAACTGTTTTTT. The gene calls are TRBV7-9 and TRBJ1-4; possibly TRBD1 for D (5 bases). CDR1 and CDR2 from the germline V gene are SEHNR and FQNEAQ (reference sequence). The CDR3 is 18 residues long. The V gene lost 5 bases and the J gene lost 4 bases, with 23 bases spanning the gap.

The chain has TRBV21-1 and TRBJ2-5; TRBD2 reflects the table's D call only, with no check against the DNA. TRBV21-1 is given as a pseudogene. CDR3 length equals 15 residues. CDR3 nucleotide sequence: TGTGCCAGCAGCAAATTCGAGCGGGGACAAGAGACCCAGTACTTC. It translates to CASSKFERGQETQYF.

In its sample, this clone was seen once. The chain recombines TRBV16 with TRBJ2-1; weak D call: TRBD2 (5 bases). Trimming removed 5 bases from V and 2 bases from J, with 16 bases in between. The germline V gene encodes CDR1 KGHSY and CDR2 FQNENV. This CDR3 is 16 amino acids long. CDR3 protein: CASSRGSRLTYNEQFF. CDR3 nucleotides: TGTGCCAGCAGCAGAGGGTCAAGACTTACCTACAATGAGCAGTTCTTC.

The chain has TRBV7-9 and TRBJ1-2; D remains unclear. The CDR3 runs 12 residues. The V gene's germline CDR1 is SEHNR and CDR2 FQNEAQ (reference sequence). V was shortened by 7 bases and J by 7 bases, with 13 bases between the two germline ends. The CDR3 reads CASTAGGIGYTF. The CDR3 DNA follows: TGTGCCAGCACCGCGGGTGGAATTGGCTACACCTTC.

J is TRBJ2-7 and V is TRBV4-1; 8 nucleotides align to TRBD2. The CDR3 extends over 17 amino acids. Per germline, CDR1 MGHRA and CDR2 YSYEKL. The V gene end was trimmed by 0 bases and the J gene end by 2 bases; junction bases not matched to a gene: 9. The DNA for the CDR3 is TGCGCCAGCAGCCAAGAGGGAGGGGCGGGGGGTCCCTACGAGCAGTACTTC. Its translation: CASSQEGGAGGPYEQYF.

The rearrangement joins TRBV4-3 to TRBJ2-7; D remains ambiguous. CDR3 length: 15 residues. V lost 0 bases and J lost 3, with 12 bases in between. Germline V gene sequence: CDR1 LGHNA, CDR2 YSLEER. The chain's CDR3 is CASSQDRDTFYEQYF. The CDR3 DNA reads TGCGCCAGCAGCCAAGATCGAGACACCTTCTACGAGCAGTACTTC.

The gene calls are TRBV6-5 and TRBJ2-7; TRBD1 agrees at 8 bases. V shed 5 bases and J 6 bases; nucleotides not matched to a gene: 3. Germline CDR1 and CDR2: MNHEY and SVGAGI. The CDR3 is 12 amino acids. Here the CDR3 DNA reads TGTGCCAGCAGTACGACAGGGGTCGAGCAGTACTTC. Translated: CASSTTGVEQYF.

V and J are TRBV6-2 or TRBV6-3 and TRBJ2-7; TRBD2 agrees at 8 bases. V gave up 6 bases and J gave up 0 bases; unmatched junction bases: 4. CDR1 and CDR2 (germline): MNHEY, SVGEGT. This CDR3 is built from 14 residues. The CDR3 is CASSVAGYSYEQYF. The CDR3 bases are TGTGCCAGCAGCGTAGCGGGATACTCCTACGAGCAGTACTTC.

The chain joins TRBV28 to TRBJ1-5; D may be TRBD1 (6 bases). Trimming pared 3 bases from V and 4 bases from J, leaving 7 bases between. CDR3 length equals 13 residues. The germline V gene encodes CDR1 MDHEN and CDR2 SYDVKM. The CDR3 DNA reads TGTGCCAGCAGTTTGACAGGAAATCAGCCCCAGCATTTT. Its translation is CASSLTGNQPQHF.

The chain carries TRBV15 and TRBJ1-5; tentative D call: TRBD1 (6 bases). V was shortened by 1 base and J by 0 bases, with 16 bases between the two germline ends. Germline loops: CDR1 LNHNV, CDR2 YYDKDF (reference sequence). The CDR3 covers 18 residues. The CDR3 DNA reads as TGTGCCACCAGCAGAGGAAGAGGTCGGACAGCTAGCAATCAGCCCCAGCATTTT. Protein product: CATSRGRGRTASNQPQHF.

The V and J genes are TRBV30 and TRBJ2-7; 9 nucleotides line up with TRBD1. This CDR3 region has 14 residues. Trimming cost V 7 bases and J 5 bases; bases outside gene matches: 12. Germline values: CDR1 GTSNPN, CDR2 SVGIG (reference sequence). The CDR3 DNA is TGTGCCTACACGGACCCGGGACAGGGAGACGAGCAGTACTTC. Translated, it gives CAYTDPGQGDEQYF.

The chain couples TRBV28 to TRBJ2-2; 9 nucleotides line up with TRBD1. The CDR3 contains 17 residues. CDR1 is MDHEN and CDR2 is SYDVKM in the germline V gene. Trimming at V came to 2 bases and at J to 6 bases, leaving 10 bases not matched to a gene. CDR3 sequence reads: CASSLVTGGFSSGELFF. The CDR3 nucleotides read TGTGCCAGCAGTTTAGTGACAGGGGGGTTTAGTTCCGGGGAGCTGTTTTTT.

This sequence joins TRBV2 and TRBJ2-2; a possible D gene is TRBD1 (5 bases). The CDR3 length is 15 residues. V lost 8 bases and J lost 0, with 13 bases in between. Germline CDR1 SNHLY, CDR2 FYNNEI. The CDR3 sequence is CASGVGRANTGELFF. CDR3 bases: TGTGCCAGCGGAGTGGGCAGGGCGAACACCGGGGAGCTGTTTTTT.

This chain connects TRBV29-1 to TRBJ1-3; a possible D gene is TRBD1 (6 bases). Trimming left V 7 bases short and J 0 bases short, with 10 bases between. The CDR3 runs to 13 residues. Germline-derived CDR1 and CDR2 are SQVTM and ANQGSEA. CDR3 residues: CSGTGLSGNTIYF. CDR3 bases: TGCAGCGGAACAGGGCTCTCTGGAAACACCATATATTTT.

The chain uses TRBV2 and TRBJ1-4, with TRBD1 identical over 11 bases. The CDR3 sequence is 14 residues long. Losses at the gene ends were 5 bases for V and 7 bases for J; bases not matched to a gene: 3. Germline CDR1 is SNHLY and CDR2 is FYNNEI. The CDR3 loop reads CASSRDRGVEKLFF. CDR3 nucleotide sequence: TGTGCCAGCAGTCGGGACAGGGGGGTTGAAAAACTGTTTTTT.

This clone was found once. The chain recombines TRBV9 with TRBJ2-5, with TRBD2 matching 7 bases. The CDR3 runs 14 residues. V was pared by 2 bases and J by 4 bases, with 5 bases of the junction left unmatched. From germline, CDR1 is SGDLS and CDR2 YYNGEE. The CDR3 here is CASSVRAGRETQYF. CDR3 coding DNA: TGTGCCAGCAGCGTCAGAGCGGGGCGAGAGACCCAGTACTTC.

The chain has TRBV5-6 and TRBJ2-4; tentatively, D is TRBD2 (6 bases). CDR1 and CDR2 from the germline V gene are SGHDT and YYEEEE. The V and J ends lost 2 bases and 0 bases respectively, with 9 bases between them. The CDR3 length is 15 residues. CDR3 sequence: CASSFARGAKNIQYF. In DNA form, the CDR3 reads TGTGCCAGCAGCTTTGCGCGGGGAGCCAAAAACATTCAGTACTTC. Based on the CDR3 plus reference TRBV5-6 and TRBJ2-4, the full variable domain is DAGVTQSPTHLIKTRGQQVTLRCSPKSGHDTVSWYQQALGQGPQFIFQYYEEEERQRGNFPDRFSGHQFPNYSSELNVNALLLGDSALYLCASSFARGAKNIQYFGAGTRLSVL.

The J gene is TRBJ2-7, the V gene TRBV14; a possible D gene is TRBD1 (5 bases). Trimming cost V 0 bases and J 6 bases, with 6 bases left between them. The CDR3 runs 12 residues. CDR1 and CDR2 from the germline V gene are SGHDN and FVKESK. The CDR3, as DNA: TGTGCCAGCAGCCAAGACAGGGTCGAGCAGTACTTC. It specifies CASSQDRVEQYF.

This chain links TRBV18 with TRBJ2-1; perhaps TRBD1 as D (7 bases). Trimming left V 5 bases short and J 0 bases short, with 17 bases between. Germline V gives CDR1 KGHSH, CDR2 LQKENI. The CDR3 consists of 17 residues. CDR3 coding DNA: TGTGCCAGCTCATCGAACTCAGGGGGGAGCTCCTACAATGAGCAGTTCTTC. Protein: CASSSNSGGSSYNEQFF. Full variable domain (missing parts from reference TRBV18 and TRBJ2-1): NAGVMQNPRHLVRRRGQEARLRCSPMKGHSHVYWYRQLPEEGLKFMVYLQKENIIDESGMPKERFSAEFPKEGPSILRIQQVVRGDSAAYFCASSSNSGGSSYNEQFFGPGTRLTVL.